At least ten counts were recorded for the clone carrying this T cell receptor (beta chain). What it binds is not known. The data were taken from a study of breast tumors, draining lymph nodes, adjacent tissues. This CDR3 is built from 16 residues. J gave up 7 bases and V 6 bases, and 12 bases lay outside the gene matches. Germline CDR1 reads MNHEY; CDR2 reads SVGAGI. Whole-study results and caveats: Compared with lymph nodes, tumors were less diverse; compared with nontumor tissue, more. Tumor T cell lymph node origin was a supported hypothesis, not proven.

TCRdb used MiXCR to reprocess the multiplex PCR reads, holding one entry per CDR3 protein. The sample includes 15,000 or so distinct CDR3 sequences, roughly 50% of them seen just once. The sequencing input was tumor-adjacent breast tissue. This chain links TRBV6-5 with TRBJ2-2, with 9 positions matching TRBD1. The source is a female donor with breast cancer. Some clones in this sample may be carry-over from other donors' samples. The CDR3 nucleotides read TGTGCCAGCAGCCGTCCCGGGACAGGGTTACGCGGGGAGCTGTTTTTT. Amino acid sequence: CASSRPGTGLRGELFF.